This record covers a single T cell receptor (beta chain). The antigen is undetermined. Germline V CDR1 and CDR2: LNHDA, SQIVND (reference sequence). V was shortened by 1 base and J by 4 bases, with 16 bases between the two germline ends. The CDR3 contains 16 residues. The time point is: cycle 4 day 1 (C4D1), after 5 to 7 weeks of nivolumab. All the patients suffered relapse after autologous stem cell transplantation, and brentuximab vedotin exposure differed. Repertoires were generated with immunoSEQ multiplex PCR, while TCRdb's copy carries only in-frame clones and drops some. The profile covers 75,000 to 95,000 clones, with 83% appearing a single time and around 15% taken by the ten largest. These data originate in a study of PD-1 blockade in classical Hodgkin lymphoma. Study results and caveats: Repertoire difference causes, possibly disease activity or prior therapy, remain undefined. Patients newly diagnosed and complete responders had comparable baseline diversity. Nivolumab initiation under 1 year post-ASCT meant exclusion.

The receptor was isolated from a human donor with classical Hodgkin lymphoma. The chain has TRBV19 and TRBJ1-1; D is unresolved. Sequencing used peripheral blood mononuclear cells (PBMCs), obtained before the fourth cycle of nivolumab. As DNA, the CDR3 is TGTGCCAGTAGTATAGGTGCCCCACCGCTCGTCACTGAAGCTTTCTTT. It yields the protein CASSIGAPPLVTEAFF.